The present TCR beta chain was sequenced within a study of shared clonotypes between healthy human individuals. The junction had 9 bases not matched to a gene; V was cut back by 6 bases and J by 2 bases. The V gene's germline CDR1 is KGHSH and CDR2 LQKENI. The CDR3 length is 16 residues. This table comes from immunoSEQ multiplex PCR, and its TCRdb copy is limited to in-frame clones, with some not included. The repertoire consists of 1.5 million to 1.9 million clones, with around 98% occurring once and the leading ten covering roughly 0.45%. The sequencing input was naive CD4+ T cells sorted from blood. The subset here: CD45RA+ positively selected. This chain uses TRBV18 with TRBJ2-1, with TRBD2 matching over 8 bases. The clonotype originates from a man aged 30 to 45 in good health. CDR3 amino acids: CASSLKPGGPYNEQFF. The CDR3 DNA reads as TGTGCCAGCTCCCTAAAACCGGGAGGGCCCTACAATGAGCAGTTCTTC.